Each of the 4 T cell receptor beta chains below was sequenced from the same sample in a study of T cell repertoires in cytomegalovirus infection (dated by TCRdb to about 2019). Data came from an Illumina HiSeq 1500. The public sequencing data were trimmed at Q25 with fastp and processed into clonotypes with MiXCR by TCRdb, which kept only in-frame beta chains. Entries are consolidated by CDR3 protein sequence, retaining the most common genes and DNA. The sample yields some 6,100 distinct CDR3 sequences; around 59% were counted once. 80% to 90% of the sample rests with the top ten. Their specific antigens are unknown. Sequenced: PBMCs, sequenced either directly or after in vitro stimulation (not recorded which). Receptors were obtained from a human donor in good health (CMV status not recorded). Some clones in this sample may be carry-over from other donors' samples.

A remark on this clonotype: Here the CDR3 omits its conserved ending phenylalanine or tryptophan, so a read error is the likely source. V is TRBV6-2 or TRBV6-3 and J is TRBJ1-1; D gene unclear. The CDR3 totals 14 residues. CDR1 is MNHEY, CDR2 SVGEGT, per germline. The CDR3 bases are TGTCCCAGCAGTTCCCCCGAACCGAACACTGAAGCTTTCTGT. This sequence encodes CPSSSPEPNTEAFC.

The DNA of the CDR3 is TGTGCCAGCAGTTTAGGTCCCGGCTACACCTTC. Translation: CASSLGPGYTF. The genes are TRBV12-3 or TRBV12-4 and TRBJ1-2; unclear D gene. The V end lost 1 base, the J end lost 8 bases, and 5 bases lay between the germline ends. This CDR3 region has 11 residues.

This clonotype was detected a few times. The chain uses TRBV28 and TRBJ2-7, with a tentative D call TRBD2 (5 bases). Germline CDR1 MDHEN, CDR2 SYDVKM. V was cut by 7 bases and J by 10 bases, with 23 bases left in between. The CDR3 is made up of 14 amino acids. Here the CDR3 reads CASTPTHLAYYQYF. CDR3 nucleotides: TGTGCCAGCACTCCCACCCACCTAGCCTACTATCAGTACTTC.

About this clonotype itself: The conserved phenylalanine or tryptophan normally closing the CDR3 is absent here, so this likely arose from a read error. The chain employs TRBV7-2 and TRBJ2-5; 9 bases are shared with TRBD2. The J segment lost 5 bases and the V segment lost 2 bases, leaving 18 bases of the junction unmatched. The CDR3 runs to 19 residues. The germline V gene has CDR1 SGHTA and CDR2 FQGNSA. CDR3 loop: CASSLRGDSGRPEAETQYL. CDR3 bases: TGTGCCAGCAGCTTAAGAGGCGATAGCGGGAGACCCGAAGCGGAGACCCAGTACTTA.